This T cell receptor (beta chain) was documented in a study of technical replicates of blood from several donors. The repertoire was sequenced with immunoSEQ multiplex PCR; TCRdb's copy has only in-frame clones and lacks some. The sample records almost 85,000 clones, 95% to 98% being singletons. The length of the CDR3 is 15 residues. Germline CDR1 reads LNHDA; CDR2 reads SQIVND (reference sequence). Trimming took 10 bases from V and 5 from J; bases not matched to a gene: 15. The rearrangement joins TRBV19 to TRBJ2-7, with TRBD1 identical over 9 bases. Sequenced sample: T cells isolated from PBMCs. The sequence came from a human donor in good health. CDR3 amino acids: CATNSGTGFIHEQYF. The CDR3, as DNA: TGTGCCACTAATTCCGGGACAGGGTTTATCCACGAGCAGTACTTC.